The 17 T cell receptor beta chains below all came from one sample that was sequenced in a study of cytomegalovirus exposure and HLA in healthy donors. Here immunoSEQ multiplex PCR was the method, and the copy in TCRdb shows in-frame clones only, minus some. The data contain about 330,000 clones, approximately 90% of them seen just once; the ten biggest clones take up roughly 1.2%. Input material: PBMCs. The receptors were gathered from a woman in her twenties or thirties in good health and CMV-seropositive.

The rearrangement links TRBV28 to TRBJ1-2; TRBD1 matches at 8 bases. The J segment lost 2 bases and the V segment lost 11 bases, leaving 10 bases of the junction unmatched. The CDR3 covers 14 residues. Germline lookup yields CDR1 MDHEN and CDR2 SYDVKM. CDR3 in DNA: TGTGCCCTGGGGACAGGAGCCGGCAACTATGGCTACACCTTC. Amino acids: CALGTGAGNYGYTF.

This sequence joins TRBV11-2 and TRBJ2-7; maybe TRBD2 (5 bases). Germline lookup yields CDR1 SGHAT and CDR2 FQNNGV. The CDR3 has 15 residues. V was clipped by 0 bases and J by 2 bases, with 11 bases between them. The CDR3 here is CASSLDYAGPYEQYF. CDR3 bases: TGTGCCAGCAGCTTAGATTACGCGGGCCCCTACGAGCAGTACTTC.

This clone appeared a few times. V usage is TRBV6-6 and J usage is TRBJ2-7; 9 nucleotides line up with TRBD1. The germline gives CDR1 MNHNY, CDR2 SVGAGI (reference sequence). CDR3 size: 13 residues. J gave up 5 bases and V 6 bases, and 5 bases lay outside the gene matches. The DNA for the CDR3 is TGTGCCAGCAGCAGGACAGGGGTCAACGAGCAGTACTTC. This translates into CASSRTGVNEQYF.

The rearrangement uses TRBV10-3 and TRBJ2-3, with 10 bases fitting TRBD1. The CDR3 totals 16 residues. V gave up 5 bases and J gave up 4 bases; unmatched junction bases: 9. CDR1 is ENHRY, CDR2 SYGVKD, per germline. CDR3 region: CAISWRQGATSDTQYF. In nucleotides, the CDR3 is TGTGCCATCAGTTGGCGACAGGGGGCCACTTCAGATACGCAGTATTTT.

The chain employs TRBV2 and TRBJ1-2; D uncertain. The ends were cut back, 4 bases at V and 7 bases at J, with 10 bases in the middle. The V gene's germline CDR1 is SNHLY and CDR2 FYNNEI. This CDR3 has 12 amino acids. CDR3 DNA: TGTGCCAGCAGTGCCAACCTTGGTGGCTACACCTTC. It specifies CASSANLGGYTF. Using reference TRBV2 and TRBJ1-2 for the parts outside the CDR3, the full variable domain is EPEVTQTPSHQVTQMGQEVILRCVPISNHLYFYWYRQILGQKVEFLVSFYNNEISEKSEIFDDQFSVERPDGSNFTLKIRSTKLEDSAMYFCASSANLGGYTFGSGTRLTVV.

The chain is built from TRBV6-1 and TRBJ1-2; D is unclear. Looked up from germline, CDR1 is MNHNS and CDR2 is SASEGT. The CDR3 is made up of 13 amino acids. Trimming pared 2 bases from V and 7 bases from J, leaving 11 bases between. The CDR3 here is CASSEPNLGGYTF. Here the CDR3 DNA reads TGTGCCAGCAGTGAACCCAACTTGGGTGGCTACACCTTC.

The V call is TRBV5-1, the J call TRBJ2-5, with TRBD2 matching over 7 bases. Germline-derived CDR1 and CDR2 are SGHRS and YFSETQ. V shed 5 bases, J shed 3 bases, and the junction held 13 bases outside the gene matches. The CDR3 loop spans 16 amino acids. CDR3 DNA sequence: TGCGCCAGCAGGGAAGAAAGGACTAGTCGGAAAGAGACCCAGTACTTC. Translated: CASREERTSRKETQYF.

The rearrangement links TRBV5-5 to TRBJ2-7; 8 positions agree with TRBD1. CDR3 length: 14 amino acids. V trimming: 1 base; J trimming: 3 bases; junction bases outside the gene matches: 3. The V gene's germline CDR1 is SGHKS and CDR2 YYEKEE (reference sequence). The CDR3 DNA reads TGTGCCAGCAGCTTGCCAGGGGGCTTCTACGAGCAGTACTTC. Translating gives CASSLPGGFYEQYF.

This CDR3 is CASSQFWRGGNQETQYF. As DNA, the CDR3 is TGCGCCAGCAGCCAATTTTGGCGGGGAGGGAATCAAGAGACCCAGTACTTC. This chain uses TRBV4-3 with TRBJ2-5; 7 nucleotides agree with TRBD2. CDR3 length: 17 amino acids. J was trimmed by 2 bases and V by 2 bases; bases with no gene match: 11. Germline-derived CDR1 and CDR2 are LGHNA and YSLEER.

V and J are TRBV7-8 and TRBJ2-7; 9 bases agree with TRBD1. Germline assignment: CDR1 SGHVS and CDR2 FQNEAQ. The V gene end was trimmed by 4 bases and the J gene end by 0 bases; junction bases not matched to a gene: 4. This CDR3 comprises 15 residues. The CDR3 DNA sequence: TGTGCCAGCAGCTCCACAGGGGGCAGCTCCTACGAGCAGTACTTC. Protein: CASSSTGGSSYEQYF.

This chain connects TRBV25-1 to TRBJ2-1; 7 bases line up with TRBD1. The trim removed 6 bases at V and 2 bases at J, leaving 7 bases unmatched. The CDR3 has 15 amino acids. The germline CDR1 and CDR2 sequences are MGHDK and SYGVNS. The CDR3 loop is CASSPQGVAYNEQFF. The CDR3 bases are TGTGCCAGCAGCCCTCAGGGGGTCGCCTACAATGAGCAGTTCTTC.

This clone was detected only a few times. The CDR3 region has the DNA TGTGCCAGCAGCCAAGATACGAGGAGCGGTCAGCCCCAGCATTTT. Its translation is CASSQDTRSGQPQHF. This chain uses TRBV14 with TRBJ1-5, with D uncertain. V was pared by 0 bases and J by 6 bases, with 12 bases between. CDR1 is SGHDN and CDR2 is FVKESK in the germline V gene. The CDR3 sequence is 15 residues long. The full variable domain, rest sourced from reference TRBV14 and TRBJ1-5, is EAGVTQFPSHSVIEKGQTVTLRCDPISGHDNLYWYRRVMGKEIKFLLHFVKESKQDESGMPNNRFLAERTGGTYSTLKVQPAELEDSGVYFCASSQDTRSGQPQHFGDGTRLSIL.

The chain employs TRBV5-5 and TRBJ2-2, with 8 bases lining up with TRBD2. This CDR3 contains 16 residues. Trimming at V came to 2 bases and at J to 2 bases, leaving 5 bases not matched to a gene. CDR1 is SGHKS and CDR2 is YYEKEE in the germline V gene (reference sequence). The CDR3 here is CASSLGAGENTGELFF. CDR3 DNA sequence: TGTGCCAGCAGCTTAGGAGCGGGGGAAAACACCGGGGAGCTGTTTTTT.

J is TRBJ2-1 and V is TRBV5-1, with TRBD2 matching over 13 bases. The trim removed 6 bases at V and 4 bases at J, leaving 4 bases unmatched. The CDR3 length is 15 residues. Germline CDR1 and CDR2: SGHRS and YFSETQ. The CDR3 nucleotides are TGCGCCAGCACCCCGGGACTAGCGGGATACAATGAGCAGTTCTTC. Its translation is CASTPGLAGYNEQFF.

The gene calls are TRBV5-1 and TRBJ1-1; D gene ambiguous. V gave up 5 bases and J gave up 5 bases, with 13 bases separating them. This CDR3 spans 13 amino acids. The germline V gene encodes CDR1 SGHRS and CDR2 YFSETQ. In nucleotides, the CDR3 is TGCGCCAGCAGTCGGAGAGTGGATACTGAAGCTTTCTTT. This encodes CASSRRVDTEAFF.

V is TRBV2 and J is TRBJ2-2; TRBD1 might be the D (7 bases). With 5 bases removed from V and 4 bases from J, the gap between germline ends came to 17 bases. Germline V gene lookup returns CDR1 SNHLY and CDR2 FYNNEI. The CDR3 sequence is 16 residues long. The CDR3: CASSLQGRLATGELFF. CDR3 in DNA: TGTGCCAGCAGTCTACAGGGGAGGTTGGCCACCGGGGAGCTGTTTTTT.

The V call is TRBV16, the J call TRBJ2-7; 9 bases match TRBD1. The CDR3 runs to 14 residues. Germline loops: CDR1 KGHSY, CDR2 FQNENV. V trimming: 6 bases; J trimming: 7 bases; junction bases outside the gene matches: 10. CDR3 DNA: TGTGCCAGCAGTCCCGGGACAGGGAGGCGGGAGCAGTACTTC. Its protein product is CASSPGTGRREQYF. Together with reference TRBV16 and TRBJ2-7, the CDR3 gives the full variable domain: GEEVAQTPKHLVRGEGQKAKLYCAPIKGHSYVFWYQQVLKNEFKFLISFQNENVFDETGMPKERFSAKCLPNSPCSLEIQATKLEDSAVYFCASSPGTGRREQYFGPGTRLTVT.